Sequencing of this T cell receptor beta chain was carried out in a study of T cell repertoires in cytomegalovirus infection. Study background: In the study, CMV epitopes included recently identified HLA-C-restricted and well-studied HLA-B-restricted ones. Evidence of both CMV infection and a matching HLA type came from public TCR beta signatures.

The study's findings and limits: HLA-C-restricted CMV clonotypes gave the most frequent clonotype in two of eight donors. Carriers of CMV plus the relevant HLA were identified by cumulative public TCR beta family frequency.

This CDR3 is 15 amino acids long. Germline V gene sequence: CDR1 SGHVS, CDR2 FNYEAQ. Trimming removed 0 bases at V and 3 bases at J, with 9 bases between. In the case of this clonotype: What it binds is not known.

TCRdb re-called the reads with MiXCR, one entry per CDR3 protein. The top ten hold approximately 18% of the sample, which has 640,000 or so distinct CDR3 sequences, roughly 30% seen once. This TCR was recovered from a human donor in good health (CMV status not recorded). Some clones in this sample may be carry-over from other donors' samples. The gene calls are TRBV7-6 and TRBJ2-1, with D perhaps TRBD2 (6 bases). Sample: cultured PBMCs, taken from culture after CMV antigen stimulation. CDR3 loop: CASSLAGRHYNEQFF. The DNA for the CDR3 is TGTGCCAGCAGCTTAGCCGGGAGACACTACAATGAGCAGTTCTTC.